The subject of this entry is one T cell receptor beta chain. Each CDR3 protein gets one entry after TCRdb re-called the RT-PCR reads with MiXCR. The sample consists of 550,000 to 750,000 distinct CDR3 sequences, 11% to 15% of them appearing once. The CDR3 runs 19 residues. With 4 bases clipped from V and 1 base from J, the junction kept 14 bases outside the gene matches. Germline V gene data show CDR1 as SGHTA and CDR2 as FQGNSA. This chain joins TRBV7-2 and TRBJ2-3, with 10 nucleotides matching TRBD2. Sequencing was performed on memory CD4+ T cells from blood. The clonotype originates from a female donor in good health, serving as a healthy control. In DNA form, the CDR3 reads TGTGCCAGCAGCTCCCCAAAGGAAGCGGGGGGGACGGGCACAGATACGCAGTATTTT. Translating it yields CASSSPKEAGGTGTDTQYF.